The source of this TCR beta chain is a study of beta chain features in type 1 diabetes. Findings and limits, study-wide: Among patients with Type 1 diabetes, TCRB CDR3s were moderately but significantly shorter in every one of the four CD4+ subsets. Fewer insertions but more deletions were seen at VDJ junctions in type 1 diabetes patients.

CDR1 SQVTM and CDR2 ANQGSEA come from the germline V gene. The CDR3 runs to 13 residues. The V end was cut by 4 bases, the J end by 7 bases, with 16 bases between. The study reverse transcribed the entire isolated RNA, so it sequenced expressed TCRB transcripts. Libraries were prepared by immunoSEQ multiplex PCR; TCRdb keeps only in-frame clonotypes and omits some of them. There are a few hundred thousand clones in the sample; about 10% occur only once, and roughly 0.6% lies in the top ten. Over 95% purity was reached by all sorted populations. Only a few counts were recorded for this clone. Its specificity is not known.

The TCR sequence derives from a man aged 25 to 40 with type 1 diabetes. Sequencing was carried out using central memory CD4+ T cells from blood. V and J are TRBV29-1 and TRBJ1-1; possible D gene TRBD1, 5 bases. CDR3 amino acids: CSVARDGTDEAFF. The CDR3, as DNA: TGCAGCGTTGCCAGGGACGGGACGGATGAAGCTTTCTTT.